This note documents a single T cell receptor (beta chain) sequence. The antigen remains unidentified. Produced via immunoSEQ multiplex PCR; TCRdb's table is partial and in-frame only. The data show some 110,000 clones, about 86% seen once. The sample belongs to a study of T cell responses to AZD1222 COVID-19 vaccine. The CDR3 length is 13 residues. V was trimmed by 5 bases and J by 3 bases, leaving 9 bases between them. Germline V gene data show CDR1 as WSHSY and CDR2 as SAAADI. General study results and limits: The study found vaccine-associated CD4 TCRs spanning spike, dominant at 160-218 and 743-854. In a largely white British group with more females than males, clonal diversity was possibly underestimated.

The chain links TRBV10-2 to TRBJ2-3; TRBD1 might be the D (6 bases). The specimen was peripheral blood, collected on day 0 of AZD1222 vaccination. The TCR comes from an adult in good health. Written as DNA, the CDR3 is TGCGCCAGCAGTTTACAGGGTACAGATACGCAGTATTTT. It specifies CASSLQGTDTQYF.